These T cell receptor beta chains were read from a single sample in a study of T cell responses to AZD1222 COVID-19 vaccine. The repertoire was sequenced with immunoSEQ multiplex PCR; TCRdb's copy has only in-frame clones and lacks some. Altogether roughly 130,000 clones are present, 88% being singletons, with the ten largest covering approximately 18%. This specimen was peripheral blood, taken on day 0 of MenACWY control vaccination. These receptors originate from an adult in good health. Both conserved end residues are part of each CDR3. Each record gives: V gene, CDR3 protein.

>TRBV30
CASTGRAGNTIYF
>TRBV28
CASSLSGSGRQFF
>TRBV18
CASSPPGLAGVNTGELFF
>TRBV3-1/TRBV3-2
CASSPRRGGTDTQYF
>TRBV6-2/TRBV6-3
CASSPSAGDTGELFF
>TRBV4-2
CASSQDVLPTEQYF
>TRBV19
CASRRQPEGYGYTF
>TRBV21-1
CASSNMGLAEEQYF
>TRBV6-1
CASSERRDYEQYF
>TRBV11-2
CASSLDQVDSTEAFF
>TRBV5-1
CASSLGSTDTQYF
>TRBV6-5
CASSYSYSDNYGYTF
>TRBV30
CAWRKRGGSGNTIYF
>TRBV5-1
CASSFSDRGSGELFF
>TRBV4-2
CASSQHITPGLNEQFF